The 14 T cell receptor beta chains below come from one sample, sequenced in a study of T cell changes during pregnancy in multiple sclerosis. Profiled with immunoSEQ multiplex PCR; TCRdb holds only in-frame clones, not every one. The table records about 40,000 clones, about 88% of them present only once. Specimen: CD4+ T cells from peripheral blood mononuclear cells, collected in the first trimester of pregnancy. The source is a female donor with multiple sclerosis, enrolled in a pregnancy study.

The chain combines TRBV5-1 with TRBJ2-3; the match to TRBD2 covers 11 bases. This CDR3 region has 17 residues. In germline, CDR1 is SGHRS, CDR2 YFSETQ. The junction had 6 bases not matched to a gene; V was cut back by 1 base and J by 2 bases. DNA of the CDR3: TGCGCCAGCAGCTTGACCGGGACTAGCGGTATCACAGATACGCAGTATTTT. As protein: CASSLTGTSGITDTQYF. Based on the CDR3 plus reference TRBV5-1 and TRBJ2-3, the full variable domain is KAGVTQTPRYLIKTRGQQVTLSCSPISGHRSVSWYQQTPGQGLQFLFEYFSETQRNKGNFPGRFSGRQFSNSRSEMNVSTLELGDSALYLCASSLTGTSGITDTQYFGPGTRLTVL.

The chain recombines TRBV6-4 with TRBJ2-4; a weak D match, TRBD2 (6 bases). The germline V gene encodes CDR1 MRHNA and CDR2 SNTAGT. With 2 bases removed from V and 6 bases from J, the gap between germline ends came to 14 bases. This CDR3 has 15 residues. CDR3 loop: CASSDRGGGSNIQYF. The DNA for the CDR3 is TGTGCCAGCAGTGACCGGGGAGGAGGGTCAAACATTCAGTACTTC.

The gene calls are TRBV18 and TRBJ1-4; tentatively, D is TRBD1 (5 bases). The CDR3 totals 16 residues. V lost 6 bases and J 3 bases, leaving 17 bases between the germline ends. Germline-derived CDR1 and CDR2 are KGHSH and LQKENI. The CDR3 DNA sequence: TGTGCCAGCTCCCTACGGCGGGGGGAGGCTAATGAAAAACTGTTTTTT. Translated, it gives CASSLRRGEANEKLFF.

This sequence joins TRBV4-1 and TRBJ1-6; no clear D gene. Germline V gives CDR1 MGHRA, CDR2 YSYEKL. Trimming removed 0 bases from V and 10 bases from J, with 10 bases in between. The CDR3 covers 14 residues. The CDR3 reads CASSQENSGSPLHF. The DNA of the CDR3 is TGCGCCAGCAGCCAAGAAAACTCAGGATCACCCCTCCACTTT.

J is TRBJ2-3 and V is TRBV10-3, with a weak D call TRBD2 (7 bases). V lost 4 bases and J lost 0, with 11 bases in between. Germline V gene lookup returns CDR1 ENHRY and CDR2 SYGVKD. The CDR3 runs to 15 residues. Here the CDR3 reads CAISGAGASTDTQYF. The CDR3 DNA is TGTGCCATCAGTGGCGCGGGGGCTAGCACAGATACGCAGTATTTT.

Only a few counts were recorded for this clone. The rearrangement links TRBV25-1 to TRBJ2-1, with TRBD1 identical over 9 bases. The CDR3 totals 13 residues. J was trimmed by 7 bases and V by 6 bases; bases with no gene match: 4. The germline V gene encodes CDR1 MGHDK and CDR2 SYGVNS. CDR3 in amino acids: CASRGTGYNEQFF. CDR3 bases: TGTGCCAGCAGGGGGACAGGGTATAATGAGCAGTTCTTC. Supplemented by reference TRBV25-1 and TRBJ2-1, the full variable domain reads EADIYQTPRYLVIGTGKKITLECSQTMGHDKMYWYQQDPGMELHLIHYSYGVNSTEKGDLSSESTVSRIRTEHFPLTLESARPSHTSQYLCASRGTGYNEQFFGPGTRLTVL.

The rearrangement joins TRBV11-2 to TRBJ2-2, with D perhaps TRBD1 (9 bases). Between the trimmed V and J ends, which lost 5 bases and 6 bases, there was a span of 28 bases. Looked up from germline, CDR1 is SGHAT and CDR2 is FQNNGV. CDR3 size: 19 residues. The CDR3 spells CASSTIREGTGYTSGELFF. The CDR3 DNA reads as TGTGCCAGCAGCACAATTCGGGAGGGGACAGGGTATACATCCGGGGAGCTGTTTTTT.

V and J are TRBV5-1 and TRBJ2-7; maybe TRBD2 (5 bases). CDR3 length: 13 amino acids. Germline-derived CDR1 and CDR2 are SGHRS and YFSETQ. V dropped 4 bases and J dropped 5 bases, with 13 bases sitting between them. The CDR3 coding sequence is TGCGCCAGCAGCATAACTAGTCTGGACGAGCAGTACTTC. Translating gives CASSITSLDEQYF.

The chain carries TRBV29-1 and TRBJ1-5, with TRBD1 as a possible D gene (5 bases). Germline V gene sequence: CDR1 SQVTM, CDR2 ANQGSEA. CDR3 size: 12 residues. V was shortened by 4 bases and J by 4 bases, with 8 bases between the two germline ends. Written as DNA, the CDR3 is TGCAGCGTTGGGGCAGGGAATCAGCCCCAGCATTTT. The encoded protein is CSVGAGNQPQHF. The full variable domain, rest sourced from reference TRBV29-1 and TRBJ1-5, is SAVISQKPSRDICQRGTSLTIQCQVDSQVTMMFWYRQQPGQSLTLIATANQGSEATYESGFVIDKFPISRPNLTFSTLTVSNMSPEDSSIYLCSVGAGNQPQHFGDGTRLSIL.

The V call is TRBV14, the J call TRBJ2-6; D remains unclear. This CDR3 region has 15 residues. CDR1 SGHDN and CDR2 FVKESK come from the germline V gene. Deletions cut 1 base from V and 0 bases from J, with 4 bases between. The CDR3 region is CASSQVNSGANVLTF. CDR3 sequence (DNA): TGTGCCAGCAGCCAAGTCAACTCTGGGGCCAACGTCCTGACTTTC.

The chain recombines TRBV29-1 with TRBJ1-1; D not resolved. Trimming pared 4 bases from V and 7 bases from J, leaving 13 bases between. Germline loops: CDR1 SQVTM, CDR2 ANQGSEA. The CDR3 consists of 12 residues. CDR3 coding DNA: TGCAGCGTTGGAGGTCCAGCCCTTGAAGCTTTCTTT. Protein sequence: CSVGGPALEAFF. The entire variable domain, with the rest obtained from reference TRBV29-1 and TRBJ1-1, is as follows: SAVISQKPSRDICQRGTSLTIQCQVDSQVTMMFWYRQQPGQSLTLIATANQGSEATYESGFVIDKFPISRPNLTFSTLTVSNMSPEDSSIYLCSVGGPALEAFFGQGTRLTVV.

This CDR3 is CASSLQGDQPQHF. As DNA, the CDR3 is TGTGCCAGCAGCCTACAGGGGGATCAGCCCCAGCATTTT. This chain links TRBV7-2 with TRBJ1-5; 8 positions agree with TRBD1. The CDR3 is 13 amino acids. Germline lookup yields CDR1 SGHTA and CDR2 FQGNSA. V gave up 5 bases and J gave up 5 bases; unmatched junction bases: 2. Full variable domain (missing parts from reference TRBV7-2 and TRBJ1-5): GAGVSQSPSNKVTEKGKDVELRCDPISGHTALYWYRQSLGQGLEFLIYFQGNSAPDKSGLPSDRFSAERTGGSVSTLTIQRTQQEDSAVYLCASSLQGDQPQHFGDGTRLSIL.

Only a few counts were recorded for this clone. The CDR3 region has the DNA TGCGCCAGCAGCTCTTCCACGGACTGGCGGAACACTGAAGCTTTCTTT. This gives the protein CASSSSTDWRNTEAFF. The chain carries TRBV5-1 and TRBJ1-1; unclear D gene. Germline V lookup: CDR1 SGHRS, CDR2 YFSETQ. There are 16 residues in the CDR3. Between the trimmed V and J ends, which lost 3 bases and 1 base, there was a span of 16 bases.

The J gene is TRBJ1-2, the V gene TRBV7-2; D not resolved. The V end was cut by 4 bases, the J end by 0 bases, with 12 bases between. Germline V gene data show CDR1 as SGHTA and CDR2 as FQGNSA. CDR3 size: 15 residues. CDR3 loop: CASSSGGRSNYGYTF. CDR3 nucleotide sequence: TGTGCCAGCAGCTCCGGAGGGCGATCTAACTATGGCTACACCTTC.